These T cell receptor beta chains were read from a single sample in a study of early T cells in non-severe SARS-CoV-2 infection. In TCRdb, the 5' RACE reads were re-called with MiXCR into one record per CDR3 protein. The data hold 20,000 to 25,000 distinct CDR3 sequences, with about 5.1% observed a single time. The specimen sequenced was whole blood. These TCRs come from an adult who was a healthcare worker with PCR-confirmed SARS-CoV-2 infection or an uninfected control (not recorded which). Both conserved end residues are part of each CDR3. D genes are given only for firm matches. Clone size, where shown, is once, few, many, or a class for clones that have expanded.

d_call	v_call	j_call	clone_size	cdr3_nt	cdr3_aa
NA	TRBV24-1	TRBJ1-2	many	TGTGCCACCAGTGATTTGGGCCAAGGGTACACCTTC	CATSDLGQGYTF
NA	TRBV10-1	TRBJ2-5	NA	TGCGCCAGCAGTGACAGCTCCGGCCGGGCCCAAGAGACCCAGTACTTC	CASSDSSGRAQETQYF
NA	TRBV29-1	TRBJ2-2	many	TGCAGCGTTGAAGATCGCCTGACTGGGGACACCGGGGAGCTGTTTTTT	CSVEDRLTGDTGELFF
NA	TRBV29-1	TRBJ2-1	many	TGCAGCGTTGAAGGGGGTGGCGGTGAGCAGTTCTTC	CSVEGGGGEQFF
TRBD2	TRBV5-1	TRBJ2-1	many	TGCGCCAGCAGCTTAACTAGCGGGAGTAACTATGAGCAGTTCTTC	CASSLTSGSNYEQFF
NA	TRBV28	TRBJ2-3	NA	TGTGCCAGCGGGGGCTTAGGGGAAGATACGCAGTATTTT	CASGGLGEDTQYF
TRBD1	TRBV10-3	TRBJ2-7	many	TGTGCCATGAGGGACCGGGACAGGGGATACTACGAGCAGTACTTC	CAMRDRDRGYYEQYF
TRBD2	TRBV28	TRBJ2-3	few	TGTGCCAGCAGTGAGAGCGGGACTAGCGGGAGCGATACGCAGTATTTT	CASSESGTSGSDTQYF
TRBD1	TRBV28	TRBJ1-2	many	TGTGCCAGCAGTGTGGGGACAGTCACCTATGGCTACACCTTC	CASSVGTVTYGYTF
TRBD2	TRBV5-1	TRBJ2-3	many	TGCGCCAGCCGATCGCTAGCGGACACAGATACGCAGTATTTT	CASRSLADTDTQYF
NA	TRBV6-2/TRBV6-3	TRBJ2-7	many	TGTGCCAGCAGTTACTCAGGGGGGTCCTACGAGCAGTACTTC	CASSYSGGSYEQYF
NA	TRBV19	TRBJ2-5	many	TGTGCCAGTAGGGGCGAGGGCAGTCAAGAGACCCAGTACTTC	CASRGEGSQETQYF
NA	TRBV6-6	TRBJ2-5	many	TGTGCCAGCAGTTACAACCACCCGGGACGGGTACAAGAGACCCAGTACTTC	CASSYNHPGRVQETQYF
TRBD2	TRBV20-1	TRBJ2-4	NA	TGCAGTGCTAGTCTATTGCCGCAGCGGGGAAACATTCAGTACTTC	CSASLLPQRGNIQYF
NA	TRBV19	TRBJ2-1	many	TGTGCCAGTAGTTCTGGCTTAAGAGAGCGGTCCTACAATGAGCAGTTCTTC	CASSSGLRERSYNEQFF
NA	TRBV21-1	TRBJ1-1	few	TGTGCCAGCAGCAATGGACAGGGGGCTATGGGCACTGAAGCTTTCTTT	CASSNGQGAMGTEAFF
NA	TRBV2	TRBJ2-3	many	TGTGCCAGCAGTGCACAGGGCAGCACAGATACGCAGTATTTT	CASSAQGSTDTQYF
NA	TRBV18	TRBJ1-5	many	TGTGCCAGCTCACCAGGAGATCAGCCCCAGCATTTT	CASSPGDQPQHF
TRBD1	TRBV7-6	TRBJ2-2	many	TGTGCCAGCAGCCCAGGAGGCAGGGGGTCCCCCGGGGAGCTGTTTTTT	CASSPGGRGSPGELFF
NA	TRBV4-3	TRBJ2-7	medium-sized	TGCGCCAGCAGCCAAGGACAGGCCAATTACGAGCAGTACTTC	CASSQGQANYEQYF
NA	TRBV18	TRBJ2-7	many	TGTGCCAGCTCACCACCAAGTATTGAGAACGAGCAGTACTTC	CASSPPSIENEQYF
TRBD2	TRBV29-1	TRBJ2-3	NA	TGCAGCGTGACCCTAGCGGAGTGGGATACGCAGTATTTT	CSVTLAEWDTQYF
NA	TRBV20-1	TRBJ1-5	many	TGCAGTGCTAGACAGGGGCTGGGCAATCAGCCCCAGCATTTT	CSARQGLGNQPQHF
TRBD2	TRBV20-1	TRBJ2-7	many	TGCAGTGCCCCCGGGACTAGCGGTTACTACGAGCAGTACTTC	CSAPGTSGYYEQYF
NA	TRBV7-2	TRBJ2-1	many	TGTGCCAGCACCCAAAGGGGGGGGATTTTCTCCTACAATGAGCAGTTCTTC	CASTQRGGIFSYNEQFF
NA	TRBV25-1	TRBJ2-1	many	TGTGCCAGCAGTGACTCCACTAGCCTTTATGAGCAGTTCTTC	CASSDSTSLYEQFF
TRBD1	TRBV6-1	TRBJ1-1	many	TGTGCCAGCAGCGAACGTGGGACAGGGGGCACTGAAGCTTTCTTT	CASSERGTGGTEAFF
NA	TRBV7-8	TRBJ1-2	NA	TGTGCCAGCAGCCGACTGGAAAACTATGGCTACACCTTC	CASSRLENYGYTF
NA	TRBV7-9	TRBJ1-4	few	TGTGCCAGCAGCCCCCCGAGGGACCCAAATGAAAAACTGTTTTTT	CASSPPRDPNEKLFF
NA	TRBV27	TRBJ2-5	NA	TGTGCCAGCAGTTGGGCGGGAACTCGTGGGGAGACCCAGTACTTC	CASSWAGTRGETQYF
NA	TRBV2	TRBJ1-1	many	TGTGCCAGCAGTAGGGACTTTGGGACGTGGGACACTGAAGCTTTCTTT	CASSRDFGTWDTEAFF
TRBD2	TRBV5-4	TRBJ2-1	few	TGTGCCAGCAGCTTGTGGCTAGGGACTAGCGGGAGGGCATTCAATGAGCAGTTCTTC	CASSLWLGTSGRAFNEQFF
NA	TRBV4-3	TRBJ1-3	many	TGCGCCAGCAGCCAAGATAGCACAGGAAGCTCTGGAAACACCATATATTTT	CASSQDSTGSSGNTIYF
NA	TRBV6-6	TRBJ2-7	many	TGTGCCAGCAGTCAACGGGACATGAGACGATACGAGCAGTACTTC	CASSQRDMRRYEQYF
NA	TRBV6-6	TRBJ1-2	many	TGTGCCAGCAACTACGGACGAACAGGGAAGGATTTGGATGGCTACACCTTC	CASNYGRTGKDLDGYTF
NA	TRBV2	TRBJ2-5	many	TGTGCCAGCGAGGGGGTACAGACCCAGTACTTC	CASEGVQTQYF
TRBD1	TRBV6-6	TRBJ1-4	many	TGTGCCAGCAGGAGGACAGGAACATTTCCTAATGAAAAACTGTTTTTT	CASRRTGTFPNEKLFF
TRBD2	TRBV7-3	TRBJ2-1	many	TGTGCCAGCAGCCCCGGACTAGCTGGCGGCTCCTACAATGAGCAGTTCTTC	CASSPGLAGGSYNEQFF
NA	TRBV20-1	TRBJ2-1	NA	TGCAGTGCCCCCGCGGACCTAACATTCCCATACAATGAGCAGTTCTTC	CSAPADLTFPYNEQFF
TRBD1	TRBV28	TRBJ1-5	many	TGTGCCAGCAGTTCAGGGGGCAGCAATCAGCCCCAGCATTTT	CASSSGGSNQPQHF
NA	TRBV7-9	TRBJ1-1	many	TGTGCCAGCACCTCTCACCCGAACACTGAAGCTTTCTTT	CASTSHPNTEAFF
NA	TRBV12-3/TRBV12-4	TRBJ2-7	NA	TGTGCCAGCAGTCAACCTCCGGCGGACGAGCAGTACTTC	CASSQPPADEQYF
TRBD1	TRBV7-2	TRBJ1-1	NA	TGTGCCAGCAGCCCTAGGGGACAGACCCCTGAAGCTTTCTTT	CASSPRGQTPEAFF
NA	TRBV14	TRBJ1-2	many	TGTGCCAGCAGCCAGAGACAGGCGCGCGGTACCTATGGCTACACCTTC	CASSQRQARGTYGYTF
TRBD1	TRBV30	TRBJ1-3	many	TGTGCCTGGAGTACTACCGGGACAGCGAGGAGCTCTGGAAACACCATATATTTT	CAWSTTGTARSSGNTIYF
NA	TRBV20-1	TRBJ2-1	many	TGCAGTGCTAGCGGGGTACCGAGCTCCTACAATGAGCAGTTCTTC	CSASGVPSSYNEQFF
NA	TRBV19	TRBJ1-6	few	TGTGCCAGTAGTATCTTCGACCAGAGCTCCTATAATTCACCCCTCCACTTT	CASSIFDQSSYNSPLHF
TRBD1	TRBV12-3/TRBV12-4	TRBJ1-2	many	TGTGCCAGCAGTATAAGCAGGGGGCTGAGGTATGGCTACACCTTC	CASSISRGLRYGYTF
NA	TRBV29-1	TRBJ2-1	many	TGCAGCGTTGAACGAGGGGCGAGATACAATGAGCAGTTCTTC	CSVERGARYNEQFF
TRBD1	TRBV27	TRBJ2-7	few	TGTGCCAGCAGATCGGGACAGGGGTTCTACGAGCAGTACTTC	CASRSGQGFYEQYF
TRBD2	TRBV6-4	TRBJ2-1	many	TGTGCCAGCAGTGAAGGGACTAGCGGGTACAATGAGCAGTTCTTC	CASSEGTSGYNEQFF
NA	TRBV12-3/TRBV12-4	TRBJ1-4	many	TGTGCCAGCAGTGACAGTGCAACTAATGAAAAACTGTTTTTT	CASSDSATNEKLFF